This T cell receptor (beta chain) was retrieved from a study of control samples from healthy donors and cancer patients. Some clones are missing from TCRdb's copy, which holds only in-frame ones; the method was immunoSEQ multiplex PCR. Of fewer than 60,000 clones listed, 80% to 90% are singletons. V lost 6 bases and J lost 5; bases outside the gene matches: 13. CDR3 size: 15 residues. Germline V gene sequence: CDR1 SGHKS, CDR2 YYEKEE (reference sequence). This clone was observed a single time. The clonotype comes from a woman in her forties or fifties with lung cancer. The chain joins TRBV5-5 to TRBJ2-5; TRBD1 matches at 7 bases. Sequences were obtained from PBMCs. The CDR3 reads CASTLRQGIGETQYF. The CDR3, as DNA: TGTGCCAGCACCCTAAGACAGGGAATTGGGGAGACCCAGTACTTC.